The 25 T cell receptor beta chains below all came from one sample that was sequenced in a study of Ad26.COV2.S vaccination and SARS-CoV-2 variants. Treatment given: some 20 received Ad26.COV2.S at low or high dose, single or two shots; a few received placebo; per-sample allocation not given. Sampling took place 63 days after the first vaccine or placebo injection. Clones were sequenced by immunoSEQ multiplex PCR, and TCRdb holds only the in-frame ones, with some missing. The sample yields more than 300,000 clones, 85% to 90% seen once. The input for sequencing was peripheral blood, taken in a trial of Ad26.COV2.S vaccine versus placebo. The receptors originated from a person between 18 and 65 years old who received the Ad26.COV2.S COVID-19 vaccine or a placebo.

DNA of the CDR3: TGCGCCAGCAGCTTGGGACTAAGACAGGGCTTCTACGAGCAGTACTTC. Encoded protein: CASSLGLRQGFYEQYF. The chain carries TRBV5-1 and TRBJ2-7, with 7 bases identical to TRBD1. The trim removed 0 bases at V and 3 bases at J, leaving 9 bases unmatched. The germline gives CDR1 SGHRS, CDR2 YFSETQ. The CDR3 is 16 amino acids. Using reference TRBV5-1 and TRBJ2-7 for the parts outside the CDR3, the full variable domain is KAGVTQTPRYLIKTRGQQVTLSCSPISGHRSVSWYQQTPGQGLQFLFEYFSETQRNKGNFPGRFSGRQFSNSRSEMNVSTLELGDSALYLCASSLGLRQGFYEQYFGPGTRLTVT.

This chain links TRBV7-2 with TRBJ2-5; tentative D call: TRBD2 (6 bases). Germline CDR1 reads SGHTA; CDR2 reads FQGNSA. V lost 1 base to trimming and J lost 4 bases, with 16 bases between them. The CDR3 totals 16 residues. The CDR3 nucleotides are TGTGCCAGCAGCTTAGGAGACCGACTCGGGGGAGAGACCCAGTACTTC. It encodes CASSLGDRLGGETQYF.

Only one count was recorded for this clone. CDR3 sequence reads: CASSEQGLGDGYTF. The CDR3 region has the DNA TGTGCCAGCAGTGAACAGGGCCTAGGAGATGGCTACACCTTC. The V call is TRBV6-1, the J call TRBJ1-2; maybe TRBD1 (5 bases). Deletions cut 2 bases from V and 6 bases from J, with 13 bases between. The CDR3 totals 14 residues. Germline assignment: CDR1 MNHNS and CDR2 SASEGT.

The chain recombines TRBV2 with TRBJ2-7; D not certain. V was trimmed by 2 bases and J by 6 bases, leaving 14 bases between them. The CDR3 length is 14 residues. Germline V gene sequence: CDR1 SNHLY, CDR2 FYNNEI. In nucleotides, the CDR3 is TGTGCCAGCAGTGAATCGGGCGAAGTAGGCGAGCAGTACTTC. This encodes CASSESGEVGEQYF.

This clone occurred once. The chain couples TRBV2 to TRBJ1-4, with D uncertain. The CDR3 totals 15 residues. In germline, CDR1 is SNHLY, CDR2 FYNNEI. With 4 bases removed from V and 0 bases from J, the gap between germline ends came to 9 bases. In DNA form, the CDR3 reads TGTGCCAGCAGTGGACCTAGGGCAACTAATGAAAAACTGTTTTTT. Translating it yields CASSGPRATNEKLFF. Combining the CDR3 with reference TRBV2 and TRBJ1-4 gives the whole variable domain EPEVTQTPSHQVTQMGQEVILRCVPISNHLYFYWYRQILGQKVEFLVSFYNNEISEKSEIFDDQFSVERPDGSNFTLKIRSTKLEDSAMYFCASSGPRATNEKLFFGSGTQLSVL.

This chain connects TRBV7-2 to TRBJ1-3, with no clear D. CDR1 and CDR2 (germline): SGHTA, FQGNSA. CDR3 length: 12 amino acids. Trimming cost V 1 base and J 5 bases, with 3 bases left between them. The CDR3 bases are TGTGCCAGCAGCTTAGTCCGAAACACCATATATTTT. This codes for CASSLVRNTIYF.

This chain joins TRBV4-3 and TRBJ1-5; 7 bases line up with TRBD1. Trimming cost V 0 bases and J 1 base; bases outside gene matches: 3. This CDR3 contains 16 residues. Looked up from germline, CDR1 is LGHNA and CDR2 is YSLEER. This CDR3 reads CASSQETGLSNQPQHF. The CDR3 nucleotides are TGCGCCAGCAGCCAAGAGACAGGGCTAAGCAATCAGCCCCAGCATTTT.

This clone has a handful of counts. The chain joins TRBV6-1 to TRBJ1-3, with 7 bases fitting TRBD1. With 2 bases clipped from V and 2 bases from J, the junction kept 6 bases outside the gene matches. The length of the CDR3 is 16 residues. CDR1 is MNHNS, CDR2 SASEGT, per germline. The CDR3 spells CASSERDRVPGNTIYF. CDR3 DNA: TGTGCCAGCAGTGAACGTGACAGGGTCCCTGGAAACACCATATATTTT.

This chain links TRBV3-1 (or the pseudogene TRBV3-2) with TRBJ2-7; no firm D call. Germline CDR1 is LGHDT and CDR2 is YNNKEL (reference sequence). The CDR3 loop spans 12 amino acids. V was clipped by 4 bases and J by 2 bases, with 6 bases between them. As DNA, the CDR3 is TGTGCCAGCAGCCCCACGCCCTACGAGCAGTACTTC. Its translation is CASSPTPYEQYF.

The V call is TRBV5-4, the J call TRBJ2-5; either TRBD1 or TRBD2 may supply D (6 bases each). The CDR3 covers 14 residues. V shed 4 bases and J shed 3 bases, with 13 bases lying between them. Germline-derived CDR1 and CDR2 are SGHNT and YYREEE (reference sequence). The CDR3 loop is CASSPRRGEETQYF. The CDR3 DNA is TGTGCCAGCAGCCCTAGAAGGGGGGAAGAGACCCAGTACTTC.

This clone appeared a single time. CDR3 nucleotide sequence: TGCGCCAGCAGCCTTGGGCGGGACTCATGGTGGGAGATTGAAGCTTTCTTT. Protein sequence: CASSLGRDSWWEIEAFF. The chain joins TRBV5-1 to TRBJ1-1, with D perhaps matching TRBD1 (5 bases). CDR1 SGHRS and CDR2 YFSETQ come from the germline V gene. The germline V and J ends were trimmed by 4 bases and 7 bases, with 26 bases remaining between them. The CDR3 is 17 residues long.

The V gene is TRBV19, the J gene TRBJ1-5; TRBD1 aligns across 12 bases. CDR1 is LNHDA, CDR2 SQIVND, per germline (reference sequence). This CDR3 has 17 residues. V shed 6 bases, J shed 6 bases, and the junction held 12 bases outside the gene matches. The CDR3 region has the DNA TGTGCCAGTAGAGAGACCGCCGGGACAGGGGGCCTTCAGCCCCAGCATTTT. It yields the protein CASRETAGTGGLQPQHF.

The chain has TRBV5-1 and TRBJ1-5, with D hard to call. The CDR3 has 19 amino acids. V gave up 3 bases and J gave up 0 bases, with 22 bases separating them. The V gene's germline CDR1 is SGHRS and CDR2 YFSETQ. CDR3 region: CASSSIGPKVADSNQPQHF. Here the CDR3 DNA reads TGCGCCAGCAGCTCAATCGGCCCGAAGGTGGCCGATAGCAATCAGCCCCAGCATTTT.

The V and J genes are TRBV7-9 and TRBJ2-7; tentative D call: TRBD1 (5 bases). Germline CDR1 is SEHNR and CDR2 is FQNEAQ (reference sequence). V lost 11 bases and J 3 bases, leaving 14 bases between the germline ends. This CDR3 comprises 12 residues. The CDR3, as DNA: TGTGCCTGCTTGGGGCAAAACTACGAGCAGTACTTC. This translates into CACLGQNYEQYF.

The CDR3, as DNA: TGTGCCATCAGTGAGTTGACAGGACGCTATGGCTACACCTTC. It specifies CAISELTGRYGYTF. This chain links TRBV10-3 with TRBJ1-2, with D possibly TRBD1 on 6 matching bases. This CDR3 contains 14 residues. CDR1 is ENHRY, CDR2 SYGVKD, per germline. Trimming left V 1 base short and J 4 bases short, with 10 bases between.

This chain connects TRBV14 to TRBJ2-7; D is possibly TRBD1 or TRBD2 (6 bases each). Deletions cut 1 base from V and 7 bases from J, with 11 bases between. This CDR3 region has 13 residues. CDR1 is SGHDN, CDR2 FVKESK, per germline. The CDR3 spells CASSQAGGGEQYF. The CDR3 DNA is TGTGCCAGCAGCCAAGCCGGAGGGGGGGAGCAGTACTTC.

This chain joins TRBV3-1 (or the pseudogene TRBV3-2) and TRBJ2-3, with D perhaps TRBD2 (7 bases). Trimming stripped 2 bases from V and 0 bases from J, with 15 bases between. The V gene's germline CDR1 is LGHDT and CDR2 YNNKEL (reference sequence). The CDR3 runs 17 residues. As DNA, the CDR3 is TGTGCCAGCAGCCAATTATTCGGGGGGCAAAGCACAGATACGCAGTATTTT. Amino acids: CASSQLFGGQSTDTQYF.

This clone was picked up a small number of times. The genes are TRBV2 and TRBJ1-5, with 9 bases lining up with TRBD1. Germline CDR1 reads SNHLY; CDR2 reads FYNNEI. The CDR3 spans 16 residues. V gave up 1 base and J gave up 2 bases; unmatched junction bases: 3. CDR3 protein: CASSEGRTGGNQPQHF. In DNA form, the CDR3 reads TGTGCCAGCAGTGAAGGCCGGACAGGGGGCAATCAGCCCCAGCATTTT.

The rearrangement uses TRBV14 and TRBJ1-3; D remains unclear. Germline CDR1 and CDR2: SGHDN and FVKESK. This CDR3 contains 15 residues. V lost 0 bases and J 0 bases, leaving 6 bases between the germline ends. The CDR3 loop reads CASSQDHGSGNTIYF. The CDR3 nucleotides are TGTGCCAGCAGCCAAGACCACGGCTCTGGAAACACCATATATTTT. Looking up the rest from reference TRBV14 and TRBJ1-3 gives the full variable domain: EAGVTQFPSHSVIEKGQTVTLRCDPISGHDNLYWYRRVMGKEIKFLLHFVKESKQDESGMPNNRFLAERTGGTYSTLKVQPAELEDSGVYFCASSQDHGSGNTIYFGEGSWLTVV.

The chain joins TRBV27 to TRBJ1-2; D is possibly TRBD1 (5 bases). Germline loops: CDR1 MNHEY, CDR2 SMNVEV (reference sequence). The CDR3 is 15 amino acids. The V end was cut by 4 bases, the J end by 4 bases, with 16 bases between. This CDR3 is CASSSSRAGGYGYTF. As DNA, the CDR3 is TGTGCCAGCAGTTCCAGCAGGGCGGGTGGCTATGGCTACACCTTC.

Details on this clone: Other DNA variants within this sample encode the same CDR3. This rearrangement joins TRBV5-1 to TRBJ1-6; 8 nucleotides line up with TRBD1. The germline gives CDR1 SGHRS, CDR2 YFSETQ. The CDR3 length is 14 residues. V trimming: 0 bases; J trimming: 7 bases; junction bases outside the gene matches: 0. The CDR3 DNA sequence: TGCGCCAGCAGCTTGGGGACAGGGAATTCACCCCTCCACTTT. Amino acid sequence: CASSLGTGNSPLHF.

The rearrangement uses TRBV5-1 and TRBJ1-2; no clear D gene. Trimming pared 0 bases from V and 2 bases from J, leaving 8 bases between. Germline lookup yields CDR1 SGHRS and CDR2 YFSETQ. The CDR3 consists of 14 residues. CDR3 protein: CASSLDPRNYGYTF. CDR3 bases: TGCGCCAGCAGCTTGGACCCCCGCAACTATGGCTACACCTTC.

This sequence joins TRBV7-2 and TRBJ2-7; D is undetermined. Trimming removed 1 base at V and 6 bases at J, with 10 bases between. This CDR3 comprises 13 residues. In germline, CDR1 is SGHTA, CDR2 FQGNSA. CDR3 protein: CASSLDPLREQYF. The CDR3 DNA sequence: TGTGCCAGCAGCTTAGACCCCTTACGCGAGCAGTACTTC.

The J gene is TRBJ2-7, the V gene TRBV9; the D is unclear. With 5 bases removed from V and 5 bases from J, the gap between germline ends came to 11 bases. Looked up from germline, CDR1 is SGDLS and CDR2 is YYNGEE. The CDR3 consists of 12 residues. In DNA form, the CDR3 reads TGTGCCAGCAGTGGTTCCTTTGACGAGCAGTACTTC. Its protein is CASSGSFDEQYF.

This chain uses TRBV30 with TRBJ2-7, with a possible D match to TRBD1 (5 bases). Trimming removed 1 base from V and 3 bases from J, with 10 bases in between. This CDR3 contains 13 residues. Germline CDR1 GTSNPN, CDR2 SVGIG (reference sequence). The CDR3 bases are TGTGCCTGGAGTGGATCTAGGGGCTACGAGCAGTACTTC. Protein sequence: CAWSGSRGYEQYF.